A single sample is the source of the 8 T cell receptor beta chains below, sequenced in a study of blood T cells in healthy people across ages. The second PCR ran roughly 7 to 11 cycles with a sample-barcoded 5' primer and J-beta primers. Each CDR3 protein gets one entry after TCRdb re-called the 5' RACE reads with MiXCR. This sample carries hundreds of thousands of distinct CDR3 sequences, 40% to 65% of them seen once, and the ten largest clones take about 14%. The sequenced sample consisted of blood. These receptors were obtained from an elderly woman in good health.

This sequence joins TRBV10-3 and TRBJ1-2, with D possibly TRBD1 on 5 matching bases. The germline V and J ends were trimmed by 0 bases and 6 bases, with 11 bases remaining between them. The CDR3 loop spans 14 amino acids. The germline gives CDR1 ENHRY, CDR2 SYGVKD. The CDR3 region has the DNA TGTGCCATCAGTGAGTCAAGACAGAGAGATGGCTACACCTTC. Translated: CAISESRQRDGYTF.

This rearrangement joins TRBV6-5 to TRBJ2-1; TRBD1 is a possible D gene (5 bases). The DNA end is a closer match to TRBJ2-7, so the J assignment may be wrong. Germline V CDR1 and CDR2: MNHEY, SVGAGI. CDR3 length: 13 residues. The CDR3 DNA is TGTGCCAGCAGTGACAGACCCTCCTACGAGCAGTACTTC. This translates into CASSDRPSYEQYF.

This clonotype was recorded a few times. The chain joins TRBV20-1 to TRBJ2-7; D is ambiguous. The length of the CDR3 is 12 residues. Germline V gene sequence: CDR1 DFQATT, CDR2 SNEGSKA (reference sequence). The ends were cut back, 5 bases at V and 0 bases at J, with 8 bases in the middle. CDR3 DNA sequence: TGCAGTGCTCATGACGGCTCCTACGAGCAGTACTTC. Residues: CSAHDGSYEQYF.

The chain links TRBV5-1 to TRBJ2-1, with D unresolved. Germline-derived CDR1 and CDR2 are SGHRS and YFSETQ. This CDR3 contains 14 residues. Trimming removed 4 bases from V and 4 bases from J, with 12 bases in between. The CDR3 reads CASSMLEAYNEQFF. The CDR3 bases are TGCGCCAGCAGCATGCTTGAGGCTTACAATGAGCAGTTCTTC.

The chain is built from TRBV18 and TRBJ1-1; perhaps TRBD1 as D (5 bases). Germline assignment: CDR1 KGHSH and CDR2 LQKENI. V lost 3 bases and J 4 bases, leaving 12 bases between the germline ends. This CDR3 has 14 amino acids. The CDR3 loop is CASSPPGGSTEAFF. The CDR3 DNA reads as TGTGCCAGCTCACCCCCGGGGGGTAGCACTGAAGCTTTCTTT.

V usage is TRBV2 and J usage is TRBJ1-1, with D unresolved. Trimming stripped 6 bases from V and 2 bases from J, with 16 bases between. The germline V gene encodes CDR1 SNHLY and CDR2 FYNNEI. The CDR3 is 15 amino acids. This CDR3 reads CASSALEVGNTEAFF. In nucleotides, the CDR3 is TGTGCCAGCAGCGCCCTGGAAGTAGGAAACACTGAAGCTTTCTTT.

The chain employs TRBV10-3 and TRBJ2-4; 7 bases are shared with TRBD2. TRBJ2-7 matches the DNA end more closely, so the J call is doubtful. The CDR3 sequence is 14 residues long. Germline CDR1 reads ENHRY; CDR2 reads SYGVKD. The CDR3 DNA is TGTGCCATCACCCCAACCGGGACTACAAGCGAGCAGTACTTC. Translated, it gives CAITPTGTTSEQYF.

Turning to this clonotype: It may be a read error: a sequence one base away is much more abundant. This rearrangement joins TRBV20-1 to TRBJ2-5; 9 nucleotides align to TRBD1. After removal of 1 base from V and 11 bases from J, the junction contained 14 bases not matched to a gene. The CDR3 is 15 residues long. Per germline, CDR1 DFQATT and CDR2 SNEGSKA (reference sequence). This CDR3 is CSARAGTGSANEQYF. CDR3 bases: TGCAGTGCTAGAGCCGGGACAGGGAGTGCCAATGAGCAGTACTTC.